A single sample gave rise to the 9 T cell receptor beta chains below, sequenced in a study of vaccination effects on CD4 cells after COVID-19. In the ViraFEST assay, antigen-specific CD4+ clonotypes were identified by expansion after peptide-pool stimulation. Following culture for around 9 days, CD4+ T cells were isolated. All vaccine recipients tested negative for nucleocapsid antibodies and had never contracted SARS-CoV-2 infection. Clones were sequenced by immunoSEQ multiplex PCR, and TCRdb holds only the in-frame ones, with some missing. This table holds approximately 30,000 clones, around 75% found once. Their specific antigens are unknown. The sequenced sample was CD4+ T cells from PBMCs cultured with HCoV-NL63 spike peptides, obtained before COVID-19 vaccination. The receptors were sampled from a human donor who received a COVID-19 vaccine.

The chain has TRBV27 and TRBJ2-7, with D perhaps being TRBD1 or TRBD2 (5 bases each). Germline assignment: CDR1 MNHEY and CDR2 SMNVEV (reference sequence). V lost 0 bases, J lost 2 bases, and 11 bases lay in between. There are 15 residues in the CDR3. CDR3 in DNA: TGTGCCAGCAGTTTATCGACGGGGCCAACCTACGAGCAGTACTTC. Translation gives CASSLSTGPTYEQYF.

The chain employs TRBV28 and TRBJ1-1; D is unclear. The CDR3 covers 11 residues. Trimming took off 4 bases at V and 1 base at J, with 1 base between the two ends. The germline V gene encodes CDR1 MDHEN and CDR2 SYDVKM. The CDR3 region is CASSWNTEAFF. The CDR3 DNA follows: TGTGCCAGCAGTTGGAACACTGAAGCTTTCTTT. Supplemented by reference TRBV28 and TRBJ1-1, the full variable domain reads DVKVTQSSRYLVKRTGEKVFLECVQDMDHENMFWYRQDPGLGLRLIYFSYDVKMKEKGDIPEGYSVSREKKERFSLILESASTNQTSMYLCASSWNTEAFFGQGTRLTVV.

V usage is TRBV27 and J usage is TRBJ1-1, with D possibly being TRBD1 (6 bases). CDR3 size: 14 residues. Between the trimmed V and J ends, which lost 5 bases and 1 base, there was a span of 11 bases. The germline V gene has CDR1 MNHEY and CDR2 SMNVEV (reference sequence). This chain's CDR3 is CASSHRVENTEAFF. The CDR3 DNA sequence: TGTGCCAGCAGTCACAGGGTGGAGAACACTGAAGCTTTCTTT.

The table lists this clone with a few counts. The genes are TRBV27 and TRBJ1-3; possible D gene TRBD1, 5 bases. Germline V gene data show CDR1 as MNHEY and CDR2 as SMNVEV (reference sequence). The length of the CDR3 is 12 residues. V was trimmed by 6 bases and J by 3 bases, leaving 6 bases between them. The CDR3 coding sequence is TGTGCCAGCAGGGGGGATGGAAACACCATATATTTT. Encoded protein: CASRGDGNTIYF.

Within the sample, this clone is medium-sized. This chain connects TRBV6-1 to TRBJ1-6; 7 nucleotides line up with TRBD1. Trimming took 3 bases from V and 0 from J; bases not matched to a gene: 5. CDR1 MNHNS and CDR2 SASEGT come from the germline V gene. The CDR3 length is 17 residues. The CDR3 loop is CASSDKTGNSYNSPLHF. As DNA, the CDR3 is TGTGCCAGCAGTGACAAGACAGGGAACTCCTATAATTCACCCCTCCACTTT.

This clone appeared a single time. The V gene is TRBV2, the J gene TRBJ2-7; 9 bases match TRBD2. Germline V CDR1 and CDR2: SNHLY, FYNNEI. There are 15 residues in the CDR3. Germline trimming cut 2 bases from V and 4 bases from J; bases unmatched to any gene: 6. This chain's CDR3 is CASSERAGGFYEQYF. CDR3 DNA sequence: TGTGCCAGCAGTGAAAGAGCGGGGGGCTTTTACGAGCAGTACTTC.

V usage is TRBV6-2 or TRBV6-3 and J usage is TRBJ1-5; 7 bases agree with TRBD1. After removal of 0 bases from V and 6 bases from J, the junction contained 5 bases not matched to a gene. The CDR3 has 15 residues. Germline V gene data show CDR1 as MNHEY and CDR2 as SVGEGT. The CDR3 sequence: CASSYSGGRVQPQHF. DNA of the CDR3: TGTGCCAGCAGTTACTCAGGGGGCAGGGTTCAGCCCCAGCATTTT.

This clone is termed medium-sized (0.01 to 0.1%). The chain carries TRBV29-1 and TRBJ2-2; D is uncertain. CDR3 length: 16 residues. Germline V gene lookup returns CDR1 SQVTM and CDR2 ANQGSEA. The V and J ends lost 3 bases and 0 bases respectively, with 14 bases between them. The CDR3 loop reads CSVDLGIGTNTGELFF. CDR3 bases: TGCAGCGTTGATTTGGGGATCGGAACGAACACCGGGGAGCTGTTTTTT.

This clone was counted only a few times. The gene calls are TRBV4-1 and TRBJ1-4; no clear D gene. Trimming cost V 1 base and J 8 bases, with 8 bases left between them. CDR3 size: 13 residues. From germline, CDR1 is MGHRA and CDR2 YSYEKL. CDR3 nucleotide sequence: TGCGCCAGCAGCCAAGGCAGAAGGGAAAAACTGTTTTTT. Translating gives CASSQGRREKLFF.